This T cell receptor beta chain stems from a study of radiation and T cells in renal cell carcinoma. With 0 bases removed from V and 2 bases from J, the gap between germline ends came to 11 bases. Germline V gene data show CDR1 as LGHNA and CDR2 as YNFKEQ. The length of the CDR3 is 15 residues. Time point in this sample: baseline pretreatment blood. Treatment specified: 15 Gy SBRT to primary tumor, nephrectomy 4 weeks later. Blood was sampled at baseline, 2 weeks and 4 weeks after SBRT. Produced via immunoSEQ multiplex PCR; TCRdb's table is partial and in-frame only. The repertoire includes about 130,000 clones, more than 70% of them detected once, and 9.5% to 15% sits in the top ten. As for this clone: Antigen unknown.

Study-wide results and limits: In blood, top tumor clones expanded by 2 weeks, shrinking by 4. No pretreatment tumor biopsies were available for baseline clonotypes.

The sample here was blood, taken from a patient whose treatment included radiotherapy and nephrectomy. The chain joins TRBV4-2 to TRBJ2-7; the D gene could be TRBD1 or TRBD2 (5 bases each). The sequence derives from a woman aged 45-60 years with renal cell carcinoma. DNA of the CDR3: TGTGCCAGCAGCCAAGATGGGACGGGGACCTACGAGCAGTACTTC. Encoded protein: CASSQDGTGTYEQYF.